The 29 T cell receptor beta chains presented below share a single source sample, sequenced in a study of cytomegalovirus exposure and HLA in healthy donors. The study ran its PCR with 60 Vbeta and 13 Jbeta primers. TCRdb keeps only in-frame clones here, not all; method: immunoSEQ multiplex PCR. The sample carries 150,000 or so clones, 65% to 85% recorded once. The sequencing sample was made of PBMCs. The source of these receptors is a young man in good health and CMV-seronegative.

The rearrangement links TRBV7-2 to TRBJ2-1; TRBD2 agrees at 10 bases. CDR1 and CDR2 from the germline V gene are SGHTA and FQGNSA. The junction had 10 bases not matched to a gene; V was cut back by 6 bases and J by 8 bases. The CDR3 sequence is 15 residues long. For the CDR3, the DNA is TGTGCCAGCAGAAGCGGGGGGGCCATACCCCATGAGCAGTTCTTC. Its protein product is CASRSGGAIPHEQFF.

The chain has TRBV6-1 and TRBJ1-3; D unresolved. CDR3 length: 13 residues. Trimming pared 2 bases from V and 9 bases from J, leaving 11 bases between. Germline assignment: CDR1 MNHNS and CDR2 SASEGT. The CDR3 region has the DNA TGTGCCAGCAGTGAACCCACCGGAGGCACCATATATTTT. Residues: CASSEPTGGTIYF.

The chain employs TRBV5-1 and TRBJ1-5, with 8 bases identical to TRBD1. The junction had 6 bases not matched to a gene; V was cut back by 4 bases and J by 9 bases. CDR3 size: 13 residues. In germline, CDR1 is SGHRS, CDR2 YFSETQ. CDR3 bases: TGCGCCAGCAGCCGGACAGGGTTGCCGCCCCAGCATTTT. Protein: CASSRTGLPPQHF. The full variable domain, rest sourced from reference TRBV5-1 and TRBJ1-5, is KAGVTQTPRYLIKTRGQQVTLSCSPISGHRSVSWYQQTPGQGLQFLFEYFSETQRNKGNFPGRFSGRQFSNSRSEMNVSTLELGDSALYLCASSRTGLPPQHFGDGTRLSIL.

The chain is built from TRBV5-1 and TRBJ2-7; 9 bases match TRBD1. CDR1 is SGHRS and CDR2 is YFSETQ in the germline V gene. After removal of 4 bases from V and 3 bases from J, the junction contained 8 bases not matched to a gene. This CDR3 has 15 residues. In DNA form, the CDR3 reads TGCGCCAGCAGCGAGACAGGGGGGGCCCTCTACGAGCAGTACTTC. It specifies CASSETGGALYEQYF. Supplemented by reference TRBV5-1 and TRBJ2-7, the full variable domain reads KAGVTQTPRYLIKTRGQQVTLSCSPISGHRSVSWYQQTPGQGLQFLFEYFSETQRNKGNFPGRFSGRQFSNSRSEMNVSTLELGDSALYLCASSETGGALYEQYFGPGTRLTVT.

This clone was recorded a few times. The chain uses TRBV2 and TRBJ2-7; D is possibly TRBD2 (6 bases). The germline V gene has CDR1 SNHLY and CDR2 FYNNEI. This CDR3 has 11 residues. Trimming shortened V by 2 bases and J by 9 bases, and 8 bases separated the two germline ends. As DNA, the CDR3 is TGTGCCAGCAGTGAATATAGCGGGCAGTACTTC. Amino acid sequence: CASSEYSGQYF.

This clone was counted between two and nine times. The chain recombines TRBV5-5 with TRBJ1-1, with D maybe TRBD1 (5 bases). CDR3 length equals 13 residues. Germline V lookup: CDR1 SGHKS, CDR2 YYEKEE (reference sequence). Trimming took 4 bases from V and 6 from J, leaving 13 bases between them. The CDR3 nucleotides are TGTGCCAGCAGCGTGGCGTGGGGCGCTGAAGCTTTCTTT. Translating gives CASSVAWGAEAFF.

The rearrangement joins TRBV29-1 to TRBJ2-1; TRBD1 agrees at 10 bases. The germline V gene encodes CDR1 SQVTM and CDR2 ANQGSEA. The CDR3 is 15 amino acids. Losses at the gene ends were 5 bases for V and 2 bases for J; bases not matched to a gene: 6. The CDR3 protein is CSVFAGTGAYNEQFF. The CDR3 bases are TGCAGCGTTTTTGCCGGGACAGGGGCCTACAATGAGCAGTTCTTC.

This clone was seen just once. The gene calls are TRBV7-8 and TRBJ2-5, with 7 bases fitting TRBD1. V was pared by 5 bases and J by 3 bases, with 24 bases of the junction left unmatched. The length of the CDR3 is 20 residues. From germline, CDR1 is SGHVS and CDR2 FQNEAQ. The CDR3 DNA sequence: TGTGCCAGCAGCCCGCAGACAGGGCCGGTTCTCCGATCCGGTAAAGAGACCCAGTACTTC. Translated: CASSPQTGPVLRSGKETQYF.

The sample holds a few counts of this clone. The chain combines TRBV5-1 with TRBJ1-1; D not resolved. The CDR3 totals 16 residues. With 4 bases removed from V and 0 bases from J, the gap between germline ends came to 16 bases. Germline-derived CDR1 and CDR2 are SGHRS and YFSETQ. CDR3 sequence reads: CASSMTLRGLNTEAFF. CDR3 nucleotide sequence: TGCGCCAGCAGCATGACACTACGGGGTTTGAACACTGAAGCTTTCTTT.

The V gene is TRBV6-5, the J gene TRBJ2-2, with D perhaps TRBD1 (5 bases). CDR1 is MNHEY, CDR2 SVGAGI, per germline. V was clipped by 6 bases and J by 5 bases, with 10 bases between them. The CDR3 spans 13 residues. CDR3 protein: CASSRDRTGELFF. The CDR3 coding sequence is TGTGCCAGCAGCCGAGACAGAACCGGGGAGCTGTTTTTT.

The rearrangement joins TRBV27 to TRBJ2-3; 11 positions agree with TRBD2. The V and J ends lost 4 bases and 2 bases, in that order; junction bases with no gene match: 17. The length of the CDR3 is 20 residues. Germline V gene data show CDR1 as MNHEY and CDR2 as SMNVEV (reference sequence). CDR3 sequence: CASSYSGGALHAVFTDTQYF. CDR3 coding DNA: TGTGCCAGCAGTTATAGCGGGGGGGCCCTACATGCCGTCTTCACAGATACGCAGTATTTT.

This chain uses TRBV28 with TRBJ2-2; maybe TRBD2 (5 bases). Per the germline V gene, CDR1 is MDHEN and CDR2 is SYDVKM. Trimming pared 7 bases from V and 8 bases from J, leaving 17 bases between. The CDR3 is 14 amino acids. In DNA form, the CDR3 reads TGTGCCAGCATCATCCGATCCCCGGGGGGGGAGCTGTTTTTT. It yields the protein CASIIRSPGGELFF.

J is TRBJ2-3 and V is TRBV13, with TRBD2 identical over 7 bases. This CDR3 spans 16 amino acids. The ends lost 5 bases at V and 0 bases at J; junction bases unmatched: 8. Looked up from germline, CDR1 is PRHDT and CDR2 is FYEKMQ (reference sequence). The CDR3, as DNA: TGTGCCAGCAGCCTCCCAGCGGGGTATAGCACAGATACGCAGTATTTT. Translating gives CASSLPAGYSTDTQYF.

V gene TRBV5-1 combines with J gene TRBJ1-4; 12 bases line up with TRBD1. Per germline, CDR1 SGHRS and CDR2 YFSETQ. This CDR3 is built from 18 residues. V shed 4 bases, J shed 5 bases, and the junction held 12 bases outside the gene matches. DNA of the CDR3: TGCGCCAGCAGCGCCGGGACAGGGGGCGATGTAAAGAATGAAAAACTGTTTTTT. It is translated as CASSAGTGGDVKNEKLFF.

The chain is built from TRBV4-2 and TRBJ1-3; 8 bases fit TRBD1. CDR1 and CDR2 (germline): LGHNA, YNFKEQ. The CDR3 consists of 17 residues. Losses at the gene ends were 0 bases for V and 1 base for J; bases not matched to a gene: 5. CDR3 region: CASSQDIQGASGNTIYF. CDR3 DNA sequence: TGTGCCAGCAGCCAAGATATTCAGGGGGCTTCTGGAAACACCATATATTTT.

The V call is TRBV5-1, the J call TRBJ2-3; 7 bases match TRBD1. The CDR3 loop spans 15 amino acids. Per the germline V gene, CDR1 is SGHRS and CDR2 is YFSETQ. The V segment lost 2 bases and the J segment 6 bases; nucleotides outside the gene matches: 9. DNA of the CDR3: TGCGCCAGCAGCTTCTCGAGGGGGCCCGGGGATACGCAGTATTTT. Translated, it gives CASSFSRGPGDTQYF.

The J gene is TRBJ2-7, the V gene TRBV2, with 8 bases identical to TRBD2. J gave up 2 bases and V 8 bases, and 11 bases lay outside the gene matches. The CDR3 runs to 15 residues. CDR1 is SNHLY and CDR2 is FYNNEI in the germline V gene. CDR3 residues: CASSRGATQPYEQYV. CDR3 sequence (DNA): TGTGCCAGCTCGCGGGGGGCCACTCAACCCTACGAGCAGTACGTC.

The chain employs TRBV19 and TRBJ1-5; 7 nucleotides line up with TRBD1. J lost 7 bases, V lost 4 bases, and 10 bases had no gene match. The length of the CDR3 is 15 residues. The germline CDR1 and CDR2 sequences are LNHDA and SQIVND (reference sequence). The CDR3 DNA is TGTGCCAGTAGTACCACAGGGGCAAGGGACCAGCCCCAGCATTTT. Translated, it gives CASSTTGARDQPQHF.

The chain uses TRBV5-4 and TRBJ1-1; possibly TRBD1 for D (5 bases). The ends were cut back, 1 base at V and 3 bases at J, with 13 bases in the middle. Germline V gene data show CDR1 as SGHNT and CDR2 as YYREEE (reference sequence). There are 15 residues in the CDR3. DNA of the CDR3: TGTGCCAGCAGCTTGCTATTAGGGGAGGACACTGAAGCTTTCTTT. Protein product: CASSLLLGEDTEAFF. The full variable domain, in which reference TRBV5-4 and TRBJ1-1 provide the parts outside the CDR3, is ETGVTQSPTHLIKTRGQQVTLRCSSQSGHNTVSWYQQALGQGPQFIFQYYREEENGRGNFPPRFSGLQFPNYSSELNVNALELDDSALYLCASSLLLGEDTEAFFGQGTRLTVV.

This clone was counted once. In DNA, the CDR3 is TGTGCCAGCAGCGACGACAGGACCTATGGCTACACCTTC. It yields the protein CASSDDRTYGYTF. The rearrangement uses TRBV7-9 and TRBJ1-2, with D possibly TRBD1 on 6 matching bases. The ends were cut back, 5 bases at V and 4 bases at J, with 11 bases in the middle. There are 13 residues in the CDR3. CDR1 is SEHNR and CDR2 is FQNEAQ in the germline V gene (reference sequence).

The chain links TRBV6-5 to TRBJ2-2, with TRBD2 identical over 7 bases. Germline CDR1 reads MNHEY; CDR2 reads SVGAGI. The V segment lost 3 bases and the J segment 4 bases; nucleotides outside the gene matches: 5. The CDR3 sequence is 15 residues long. In DNA form, the CDR3 reads TGTGCCAGCAGTTATTTTTCGGGAGGCACCGGGGAGCTGTTTTTT. Protein product: CASSYFSGGTGELFF.

Only a few counts were recorded for this clone. The chain combines TRBV6-5 with TRBJ2-7; a possible D gene is TRBD1 (6 bases). The CDR3 runs to 14 residues. CDR1 and CDR2 (germline): MNHEY, SVGAGI. With 0 bases removed from V and 7 bases from J, the gap between germline ends came to 13 bases. This chain's CDR3 is CASSYSGLRGEQYF. The CDR3 region has the DNA TGTGCCAGCAGTTACTCTGGACTCAGGGGTGAGCAGTACTTC.

This chain joins TRBV19 and TRBJ2-7; D possibly corresponds to TRBD1 (6 bases). This CDR3 contains 15 residues. V was trimmed by 5 bases and J by 1 base, leaving 15 bases between them. The V gene's germline CDR1 is LNHDA and CDR2 SQIVND (reference sequence). The CDR3 here is CASSVQGSGSYEQYF. Written as DNA, the CDR3 is TGTGCCAGTAGTGTCCAGGGGTCAGGGTCCTACGAGCAGTACTTC.

The rearrangement joins TRBV5-1 to TRBJ2-1, with 7 positions matching TRBD1. The trim removed 5 bases at V and 3 bases at J, leaving 2 bases unmatched. The CDR3 is made up of 13 amino acids. Germline lookup yields CDR1 SGHRS and CDR2 YFSETQ. CDR3 coding DNA: TGCGCCAGCAGGGACAGGAACTACAATGAGCAGTTCTTC. This encodes CASRDRNYNEQFF.

The rearrangement uses TRBV5-1 and TRBJ1-4, with D perhaps matching TRBD1 (6 bases). V lost 0 bases and J 8 bases, leaving 11 bases between the germline ends. CDR3 length equals 14 residues. Germline CDR1 SGHRS, CDR2 YFSETQ. The CDR3 spells CASSLGQAEEKLFF. The CDR3 region has the DNA TGCGCCAGCAGCTTGGGACAGGCGGAAGAAAAACTGTTTTTT.

This clone has just a few counts. The chain recombines TRBV4-2 with TRBJ2-1; TRBD1 aligns across 12 bases. The CDR3 covers 15 residues. The V and J ends lost 4 bases and 10 bases, in that order; junction bases with no gene match: 8. Germline V CDR1 and CDR2: LGHNA, YNFKEQ. CDR3 nucleotide sequence: TGTGCCAGCAGCCCGGGACAGGGGGCCTCGGGAGAGCAGTTCTTC. This gives the protein CASSPGQGASGEQFF.

This clone has a handful of counts. This chain joins TRBV18 and TRBJ1-1; no clear D gene. The CDR3 covers 12 residues. With 1 base removed from V and 7 bases from J, the gap between germline ends came to 7 bases. The germline V gene encodes CDR1 KGHSH and CDR2 LQKENI. The CDR3 nucleotides read TGTGCCAGCTCACCACGCGATTTTGAAGCTTTCTTT. Amino acids: CASSPRDFEAFF.

The genes are TRBV10-2 and TRBJ2-7; 9 nucleotides align to TRBD1. This CDR3 is 13 amino acids long. Germline CDR1 is WSHSY and CDR2 is SAAADI. The V gene end was trimmed by 6 bases and the J gene end by 8 bases; junction bases not matched to a gene: 8. The CDR3 region has the DNA TGCGCCAGCAGGCCAACCGGGACAGGGAAGCAGTACGTC. It specifies CASRPTGTGKQYV.

This clone was counted a single time. The chain combines TRBV6-5 with TRBJ2-1, with 8 bases that match TRBD2. Looked up from germline, CDR1 is MNHEY and CDR2 is SVGAGI. V gave up 7 bases and J gave up 0 bases; unmatched junction bases: 5. This CDR3 spans 15 amino acids. CDR3: CASTGGASSYNEQFF. As DNA, the CDR3 is TGTGCCAGCACGGGGGGGGCAAGCTCCTACAATGAGCAGTTCTTC.